This T cell receptor beta chain was identified in a study of shared clonotypes between healthy human individuals. Study context: Donor ages ranged 18 to 49 years: a couple of women, a few men.

Study results and limitations: Compared with memory subsets, naive subsets generally had larger estimated richness.

The repertoire was sequenced with immunoSEQ multiplex PCR; TCRdb's copy has only in-frame clones and lacks some. The sample lists about 180,000 clones, just under 95% occurring once. In this sample, this clone turned up once. Its antigen is unidentified. Per germline, CDR1 MNHEY and CDR2 SMNVEV (reference sequence). The CDR3 length is 12 residues. V lost 6 bases, J lost 6 bases, and 9 bases lay in between. This clonotype originated in a woman aged 30 to 39 in good health. The chain combines TRBV27 with TRBJ1-5; D may be TRBD1 (5 bases). The source material was naive CD4+ T cells sorted from blood. Subset denoted: CD45RA+ positively selected. As DNA, the CDR3 is TGTGCCAGCAGGACGGGGACTCAGCCCCAGCATTTT. Residues: CASRTGTQPQHF.